The table lists the clone carrying this T cell receptor (beta chain) with a few counts. The assay was immunoSEQ multiplex PCR, and TCRdb's table has in-frame clones only and misses some. The table includes about 170,000 clones, over 80% detected once. Germline CDR1 and CDR2: SGHNT and YYREEE (reference sequence). The CDR3 is made up of 16 amino acids. V was trimmed by 6 bases and J by 1 base, leaving 16 bases between them. The sample belongs to a study of blood T cell repertoires in COVID-19. The overall study: There were acute and convalescent COVID-19 samples, and they came from the United States, Italy and Spain.

Enrollment of patients from Seattle took place during active infection, with longitudinal follow-up. The J gene is TRBJ2-2, the V gene TRBV5-4, with a possible D match to TRBD1 (6 bases). The sample comprised peripheral blood. This clonotype was sampled from a woman older than 75 with COVID-19, enrolled during active disease. In DNA form, the CDR3 reads TGTGCCAGCACCCCTAGAGAGGACAGGAACACCGGGGAGCTGTTTTTT. This gives the protein CASTPREDRNTGELFF.